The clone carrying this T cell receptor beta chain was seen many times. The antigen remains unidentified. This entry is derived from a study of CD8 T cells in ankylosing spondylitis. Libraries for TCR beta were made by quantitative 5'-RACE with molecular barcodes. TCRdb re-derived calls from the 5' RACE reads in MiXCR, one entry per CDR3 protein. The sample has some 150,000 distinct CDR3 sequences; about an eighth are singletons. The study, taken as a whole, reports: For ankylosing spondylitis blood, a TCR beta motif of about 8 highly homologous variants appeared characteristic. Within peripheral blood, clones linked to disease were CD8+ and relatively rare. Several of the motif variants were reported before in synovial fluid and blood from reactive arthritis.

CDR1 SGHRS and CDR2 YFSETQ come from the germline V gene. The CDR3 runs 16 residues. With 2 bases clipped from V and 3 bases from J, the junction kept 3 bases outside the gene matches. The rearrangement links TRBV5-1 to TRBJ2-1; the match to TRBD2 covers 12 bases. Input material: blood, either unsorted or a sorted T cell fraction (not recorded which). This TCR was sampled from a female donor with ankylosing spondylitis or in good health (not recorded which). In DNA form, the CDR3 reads TGCGCCAGCAGCTTCCAGACTAGCGGGGGCTACAATGAGCAGTTCTTC. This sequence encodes CASSFQTSGGYNEQFF.